The rows below give T cell receptor beta chains drawn from one sample of a study of blood T cells in healthy people across ages. MiXCR was run by TCRdb on the 5' RACE reads, yielding one entry per CDR3 protein. Counted here are nearly 1 million distinct CDR3 sequences, just over 50% occurring once; the ten biggest clones make up roughly 23%. Sequencing used blood. The receptor set was obtained from a woman aged 60 to 75 in good health. The CDR3 runs from the conserved cysteine through the conserved F or W. D genes are given only for firm matches. Clone sizes are given selectively: once, few, many, or a class where the clone is expanded.

V gene,J gene,clone size,D gene,CDR3 protein,CDR3 DNA
TRBV20-1,TRBJ2-7,few,-,CSARDLASAEQYF,TGCAGTGCTAGAGATCTGGCTTCGGCCGAGCAGTACTTC
TRBV20-1,TRBJ2-1,-,-,CSASFRREMYNEQFF,TGCAGTGCTAGTTTTCGACGGGAGATGTACAATGAGCAGTTCTTC
TRBV2,TRBJ2-4,-,TRBD1,CASSETGNIQYF,TGTGCCAGCAGCGAGACAGGGAACATTCAGTACTTC
TRBV6-2/TRBV6-3,TRBJ2-3,once,TRBD2,CASIDRDYLTDTQYF,TGTGCCAGCATCGACCGGGACTACCTCACAGATACGCAGTATTTT
TRBV3-1,TRBJ2-5,-,TRBD2,CASSQAAGAETQYF,TGTGCCAGCAGCCAAGCCGCGGGAGCAGAGACCCAGTACTTC
TRBV4-1,TRBJ2-5,-,-,CASSLRYGELGYF,TGCGCCAGCAGCCTCAGATACGGCGAGTTGGGGTACTTC
TRBV9,TRBJ2-1,-,TRBD2,CASSLLDTSGQVQFF,TGTGCCAGCAGCCTATTAGATACTAGCGGCCAGGTGCAGTTCTTC
TRBV7-6,TRBJ1-1,-,-,CASSSHRDGTEAFF,TGTGCCAGCAGCTCTCACAGGGATGGTACCGAAGCTTTCTTT
TRBV9,TRBJ2-1,-,-,CASSSLEGDNEQFF,TGTGCCAGCAGCTCCCTCGAAGGAGACAATGAGCAGTTCTTC
TRBV29-1,TRBJ2-5,-,-,CSVSPLEGWETQYF,TGCAGCGTCTCGCCTCTGGAGGGATGGGAGACCCAGTACTTC
TRBV25-1,TRBJ2-3,-,-,CASSEYSSFTDTQYF,TGTGCCAGCAGTGAATATAGCAGTTTTACAGATACGCAGTATTTT
TRBV7-8,TRBJ2-5,once,TRBD2,CASSPRLAGGEEQYF,TGTGCCAGCAGCCCTCGACTAGCGGGAGGAGAGGAGCAGTACTTC
TRBV12-3/TRBV12-4,TRBJ2-7,-,-,CASSFSVGRYEQYF,TGTGCCAGCAGTTTTTCAGTGGGGCGTTACGAGCAGTACTTC
TRBV5-5,TRBJ2-5,-,-,CASSVGRQETQYF,TGTGCCAGCAGCGTCGGCCGACAAGAGACCCAGTACTTC
TRBV3-1,TRBJ1-5,-,-,CASSRRANQPQHF,TGTGCCAGCAGCCGTAGAGCCAATCAGCCCCAGCATTTT
TRBV6-2/TRBV6-3,TRBJ2-1,-,-,CASNNPGESYNEQFF,TGTGCCAGCAACAATCCCGGAGAGTCCTACAATGAGCAGTTCTTC
TRBV9,TRBJ2-7,-,-,CASSVASGGYDQYF,TGTGCCAGCAGCGTAGCTTCTGGCGGCTACGACCAGTACTTC
TRBV5-1,TRBJ2-1,few,-,CASSLVGVGSSYNEQFF,TGCGCCAGCAGCTTGGTAGGGGTGGGCAGCTCCTACAATGAGCAGTTCTTC
TRBV7-3,TRBJ2-1,-,TRBD2,CASSHGLAAYNEQFF,TGTGCCAGCAGCCATGGACTAGCGGCCTACAATGAGCAGTTCTTC
TRBV28,TRBJ2-7,-,-,CASSPGTTRDPSYEQYF,TGTGCCAGCAGCCCCGGGACCACCCGGGACCCCTCCTACGAGCAGTACTTC
TRBV12-3/TRBV12-4,TRBJ1-4,few,-,CASSLTGKLFF,TGTGCCAGCAGTTTGACCGGAAAACTGTTTTTT
TRBV6-5,TRBJ2-1,many,-,CASRAGRVSFDEQFF,TGTGCCAGCAGGGCCGGCAGGGTCTCCTTCGATGAGCAGTTCTTC
TRBV9,TRBJ2-5,once,-,CASSVAPRETQYF,TGTGCCAGCAGCGTAGCCCCCCGAGAGACCCAGTACTTC
TRBV20-1,TRBJ1-2,-,-,CSAGGDGYYGYTF,TGCAGTGCCGGCGGGGACGGATACTATGGCTACACCTTC
TRBV2,TRBJ1-4,-,-,CASLGRGFNEKLFF,TGTGCCAGCTTGGGCAGGGGCTTTAATGAAAAACTGTTTTTT
TRBV5-1,TRBJ2-5,few,-,CASSLYAGFQETQYF,TGCGCCAGCAGCTTGTACGCAGGGTTCCAAGAGACCCAGTACTTC